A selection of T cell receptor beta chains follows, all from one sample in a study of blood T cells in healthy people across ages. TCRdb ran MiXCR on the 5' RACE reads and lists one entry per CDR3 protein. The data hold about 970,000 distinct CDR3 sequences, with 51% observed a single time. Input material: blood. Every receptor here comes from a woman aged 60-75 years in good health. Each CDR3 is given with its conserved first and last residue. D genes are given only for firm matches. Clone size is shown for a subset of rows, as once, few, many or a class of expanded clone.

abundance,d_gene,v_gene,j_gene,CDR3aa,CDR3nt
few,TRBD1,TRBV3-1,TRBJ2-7,CASDLTGGGEQYF,TGTGCCAGCGACCTCACAGGGGGCGGCGAGCAGTACTTC
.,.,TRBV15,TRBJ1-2,CATSRDPGVNYGYTF,TGTGCCACCAGCAGAGATCCAGGGGTTAACTATGGCTACACCTTC
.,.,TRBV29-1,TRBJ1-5,CSVEVWAGQPQHF,TGCAGCGTTGAGGTCTGGGCTGGTCAGCCCCAGCATTTT
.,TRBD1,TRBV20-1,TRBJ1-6,CSARDSQGPNYNSPLHF,TGCAGTGCTAGAGATTCACAGGGGCCCAACTATAATTCACCCCTCCACTTT
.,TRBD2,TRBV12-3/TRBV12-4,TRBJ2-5,CASSFRALLAGATGETQYF,TGTGCCAGCAGTTTTAGGGCACTTCTAGCGGGAGCAACGGGAGAGACCCAGTACTTC
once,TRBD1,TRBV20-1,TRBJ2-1,CSARDYHLDRGNEQFF,TGCAGTGCTAGAGATTACCATCTGGACAGGGGGAATGAGCAGTTCTTC
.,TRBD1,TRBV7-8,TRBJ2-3,CASSHYLGQGSTDTQYF,TGTGCCAGCAGTCACTACTTGGGACAGGGTAGCACAGATACGCAGTATTTT
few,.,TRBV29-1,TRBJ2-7,CSAQDRSSYEQYF,TGCAGCGCCCAGGACCGAAGCTCCTACGAGCAGTACTTC
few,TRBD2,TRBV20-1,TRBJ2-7,CSASSGLAAYEQYF,TGCAGTGCTAGCTCGGGACTAGCCGCCTACGAGCAGTACTTC
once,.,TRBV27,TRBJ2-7,CASGLHAYEQYF,TGTGCCAGCGGGCTTCACGCCTACGAGCAGTACTTC
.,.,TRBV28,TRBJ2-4,CASSPLDFKRAKNIQYF,TGTGCCAGCAGCCCCCTTGATTTTAAGCGGGCCAAAAACATTCAGTACTTC
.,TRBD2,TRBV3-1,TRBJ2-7,CASHLSGRGHEQYF,TGTGCCAGCCACCTTAGCGGGAGAGGCCACGAGCAGTACTTC
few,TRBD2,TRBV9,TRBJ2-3,CASSVRSGGGDTQYF,TGTGCCAGCAGCGTACGGTCGGGAGGCGGAGATACGCAGTATTTT
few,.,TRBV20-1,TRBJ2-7,CSAVPGTTGYEQYF,TGCAGTGCCGTTCCAGGGACAACAGGCTACGAGCAGTACTTC
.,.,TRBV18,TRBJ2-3,CASSPPAPRDTQYF,TGTGCCAGCTCACCACCCGCTCCGAGAGATACGCAGTATTTT
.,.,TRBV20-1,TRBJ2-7,CSARRTRMADNEQYF,TGCAGTGCTCGGCGGACCCGGATGGCGGACAACGAGCAGTACTTC
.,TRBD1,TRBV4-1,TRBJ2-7,CASSPQTGAYEQYF,TGCGCCAGCAGCCCCCAGACAGGGGCCTACGAGCAGTACTTC
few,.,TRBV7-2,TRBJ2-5,CASSLDGQAETQYF,TGTGCCAGCAGCTTAGACGGTCAGGCGGAGACCCAGTACTTC
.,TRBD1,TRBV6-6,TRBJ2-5,CASGTGRETQYF,TGTGCCAGCGGGACAGGGCGGGAGACCCAGTACTTC
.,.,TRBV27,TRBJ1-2,CASSLSETAFNYGYTF,TGTGCCAGCAGTTTATCCGAGACAGCCTTCAACTATGGCTACACCTTC
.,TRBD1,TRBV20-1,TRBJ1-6,CSARDLPAQGNGNSPLHF,TGCAGTGCTAGAGATCTACCTGCACAGGGGAATGGGAATTCACCCCTCCACTTT
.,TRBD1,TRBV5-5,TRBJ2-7,CASSFGTGVLNEQYF,TGTGCCAGCAGCTTCGGGACAGGGGTTCTAAACGAGCAGTACTTC
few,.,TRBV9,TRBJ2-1,CASSVVAGNGNEQFF,TGTGCCAGCAGCGTAGTTGCAGGAAATGGTAATGAGCAGTTCTTC
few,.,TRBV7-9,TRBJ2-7,CASSLRGRRYEQYF,TGTGCCAGCAGCTTAAGGGGCAGAAGATACGAGCAGTACTTC
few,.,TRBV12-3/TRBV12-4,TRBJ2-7,CASSPGLDVTYERYF,TGTGCCAGCAGTCCTGGACTGGATGTCACCTACGAGCGGTACTTC
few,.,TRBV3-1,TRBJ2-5,CASTPVGLETQYF,TGTGCCAGCACCCCCGTGGGGTTGGAGACCCAGTACTTC
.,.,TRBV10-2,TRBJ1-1,CAGGDRNTEAFF,TGCGCCGGAGGGGACCGGAACACTGAAGCTTTCTTT
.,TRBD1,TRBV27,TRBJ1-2,CASSLSAGGSSGYTF,TGTGCCAGCAGTTTATCAGCAGGGGGGTCCTCTGGCTACACCTTC
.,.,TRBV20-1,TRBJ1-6,CSARVAGTPPLHF,TGCAGTGCTAGAGTGGCAGGAACTCCACCCCTCCACTTT
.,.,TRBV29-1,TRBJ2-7,CSVKPRDTSYEQYF,TGCAGCGTAAAACCTCGGGACACTTCCTACGAGCAGTACTTC
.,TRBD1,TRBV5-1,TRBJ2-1,CASSFNRDRGRGEQFF,TGCGCCAGCAGCTTTAACCGGGACAGGGGTCGTGGTGAGCAGTTCTTC
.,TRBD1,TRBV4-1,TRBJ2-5,CASSQRQGGETQYF,TGCGCCAGCAGCCAACGACAGGGCGGAGAGACCCAGTACTTC
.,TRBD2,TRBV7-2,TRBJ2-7,CASSLVAGGKYEQYF,TGTGCCAGCAGCTTAGTAGCGGGAGGAAAGTACGAGCAGTACTTC
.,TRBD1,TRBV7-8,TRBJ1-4,CASSSHPSGGSNEKLFF,TGTGCCAGCAGCTCACATCCGTCAGGGGGATCTAATGAAAAACTGTTTTTT
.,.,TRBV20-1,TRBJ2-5,CSAETTQETQYF,TGCAGTGCAGAGACTACCCAAGAGACCCAGTACTTC
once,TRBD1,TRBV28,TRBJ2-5,CASSLSGTGGRETQYF,TGTGCCAGCAGTTTAAGTGGGACAGGGGGGCGGGAGACCCAGTACTTC
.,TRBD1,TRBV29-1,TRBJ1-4,CSVGQATNEKLFF,TGCAGCGTCGGACAGGCAACTAATGAAAAACTGTTTTTT
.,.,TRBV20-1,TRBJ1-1,CSARSIEAFF,TGCAGTGCTAGAAGTATTGAAGCTTTCTTT
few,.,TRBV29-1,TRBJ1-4,CSVAGGPNEKLFF,TGCAGCGTGGCGGGGGGGCCCAATGAAAAACTGTTTTTT
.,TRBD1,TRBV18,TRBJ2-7,CASSRGQGAWEQYF,TGTGCCAGCTCACGGGGACAGGGGGCCTGGGAGCAGTACTTC
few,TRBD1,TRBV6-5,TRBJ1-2,CASRSSYGTGVFGYTF,TGTGCCAGCCGCTCCAGCTACGGGACAGGAGTATTTGGCTACACCTTC
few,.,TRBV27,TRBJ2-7,CASSQPPLYEQYF,TGTGCCAGCAGTCAACCCCCCCTCTACGAGCAGTACTTC
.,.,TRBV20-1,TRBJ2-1,CSAGPPGHEGSEQFF,TGCAGTGCTGGACCTCCGGGACACGAGGGTAGTGAGCAGTTCTTC
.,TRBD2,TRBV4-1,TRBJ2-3,CASSQRLAMSTDTQYF,TGCGCCAGCAGCCAACGACTAGCGATGAGCACAGATACGCAGTATTTT
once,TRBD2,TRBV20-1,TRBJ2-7,CSAIGGSGGYEQYF,TGCAGTGCTATCGGGGGGAGTGGTGGGTACGAGCAGTACTTC
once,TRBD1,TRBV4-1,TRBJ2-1,CASSQEKRDRGLGEQFF,TGCGCCAGTAGCCAAGAGAAGCGGGACAGGGGGCTCGGTGAGCAGTTCTTC
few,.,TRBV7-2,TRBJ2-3,CASSYFGSGQYF,TGTGCCAGCAGCTACTTTGGCAGCGGGCAGTATTTT
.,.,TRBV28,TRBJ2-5,CASRGSGRSLKTQYF,TGTGCCAGCAGGGGGTCGGGCAGGAGTTTAAAGACCCAGTACTTC
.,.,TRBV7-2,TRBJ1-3,CASSFTGNTIYF,TGTGCCAGCAGCTTCACAGGAAACACCATATATTTT
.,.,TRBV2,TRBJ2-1,CASSEGWGGKEFF,TGTGCCAGCAGTGAAGGGTGGGGGGGCAAGGAGTTCTTC
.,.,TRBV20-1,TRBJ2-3,CSAGTIFEDTQYF,TGCAGTGCCGGGACCATCTTTGAAGATACGCAGTATTTT
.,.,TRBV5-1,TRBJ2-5,CASSFWPQETQYF,TGCGCCAGCAGCTTCTGGCCTCAAGAGACCCAGTACTTC
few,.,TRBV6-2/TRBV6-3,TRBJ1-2,CASIPPSWGVHGYTF,TGTGCCAGCATTCCCCCCTCCTGGGGTGTTCATGGCTACACCTTC
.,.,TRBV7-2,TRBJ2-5,CASSERGEETQYF,TGTGCCAGCAGCGAGAGGGGGGAAGAGACCCAGTACTTC
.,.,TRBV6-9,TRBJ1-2,CASSNPVTDGYTF,TGTGCCAGCAGTAATCCGGTGACAGATGGCTACACCTTC
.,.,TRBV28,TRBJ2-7,CASSPRLFPAYEQYF,TGTGCCAGCAGCCCCCGACTTTTCCCAGCCTACGAGCAGTACTTC
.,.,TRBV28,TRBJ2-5,CASSSPYEQTQYF,TGTGCCAGCAGTTCTCCGTATGAACAGACCCAGTACTTC
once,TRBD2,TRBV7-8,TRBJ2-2,CASSLYGTSGSDTGELFF,TGTGCCAGCAGCTTATATGGGACTAGCGGGAGCGACACCGGGGAGCTGTTTTTT
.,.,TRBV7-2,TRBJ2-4,CASSSSANRQAKNIQYF,TGTGCCAGCAGCTCTAGCGCCAACAGGCAAGCCAAAAACATTCAGTACTTC
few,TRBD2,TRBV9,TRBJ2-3,CASSVPLAGASDTQYF,TGTGCCAGCAGCGTCCCACTAGCGGGAGCATCAGATACGCAGTATTTT